The next 23 T cell receptor beta chains were all read from a single sample in a study of control samples from healthy donors and cancer patients. Only in-frame clones appear in the TCRdb table, and some are missing; sequencing was by immunoSEQ multiplex PCR. The sample has 350,000 to 450,000 clones, about 93% seen once. The sample comprised PBMCs. The receptors were gathered from a middle-aged man with head and neck cancer.

The V and J genes are TRBV3-1 (or the pseudogene TRBV3-2) and TRBJ2-1; 12 positions agree with TRBD2. Trimming took 6 bases from V and 9 from J; bases not matched to a gene: 12. The CDR3 runs 16 residues. The germline V gene has CDR1 LGHDT and CDR2 YNNKEL (reference sequence). CDR3 nucleotide sequence: TGTGCCAGCAGTCCAAGCTCTAGCGGGAGGGCCGGTGAGCAGTTCTTC. Translation gives CASSPSSSGRAGEQFF.

The chain has TRBV7-2 and TRBJ1-6; no clear D. Trimming took off 4 bases at V and 7 bases at J, with 5 bases between the two ends. The CDR3 is made up of 12 amino acids. Germline CDR1 is SGHTA and CDR2 is FQGNSA. CDR3 DNA sequence: TGTGCCAGCAGCTCGATGAATTCACCCCTCCACTTT. This encodes CASSSMNSPLHF.

V is TRBV3-1 (or the pseudogene TRBV3-2) and J is TRBJ2-7; D might be TRBD1 (6 bases). The CDR3 runs to 16 residues. Germline CDR1 and CDR2: LGHDT and YNNKEL (reference sequence). V lost 4 bases to trimming and J lost 1 base, with 17 bases between them. CDR3 sequence (DNA): TGTGCCAGCAGCCCCGAGACAGGTTGGGGATCCTACGAGCAGTACTTC. Its translation: CASSPETGWGSYEQYF.

This clone is a singleton in its sample. The V gene is TRBV29-1, the J gene TRBJ2-1; 7 nucleotides align to TRBD2. Germline V gene data show CDR1 as SQVTM and CDR2 as ANQGSEA. The CDR3 has 14 amino acids. The trim removed 8 bases at V and 4 bases at J, leaving 11 bases unmatched. The CDR3 DNA reads TGCAGCTCAGATGGGCGGGAGAATTACAATGAGCAGTTCTTC. This gives the protein CSSDGRENYNEQFF.

The V call is TRBV6-2 or TRBV6-3, the J call TRBJ1-5; no clear D gene. Germline CDR1 is MNHEY and CDR2 is SVGEGT. This CDR3 has 14 amino acids. The germline V and J ends were trimmed by 6 bases and 2 bases, with 11 bases remaining between them. The CDR3 DNA sequence: TGTGCCAGCAGCCGCAACTCTGGCAATCAGCCCCAGCATTTT. It specifies CASSRNSGNQPQHF.

The rearrangement links TRBV3-1 (or the pseudogene TRBV3-2) to TRBJ2-2; D gene unclear. Germline V gene lookup returns CDR1 LGHDT and CDR2 YNNKEL (reference sequence). The CDR3 spans 16 residues. Deletions cut 2 bases from V and 2 bases from J, with 12 bases between. The CDR3 bases are TGTGCCAGCAGCCAACATTTGACGGAAAACACCGGGGAGCTGTTTTTT. This sequence encodes CASSQHLTENTGELFF.

This clone came up once. The gene calls are TRBV14 and TRBJ2-7; 9 bases line up with TRBD1. The CDR3 sequence is 14 residues long. After removal of 1 base from V and 6 bases from J, the junction contained 4 bases not matched to a gene. Germline V gene sequence: CDR1 SGHDN, CDR2 FVKESK. Written as DNA, the CDR3 is TGTGCCAGCAGCCAAGGGACAGGGGTGGCCGAGCAGTACTTC. The encoded protein is CASSQGTGVAEQYF.

The genes are TRBV30 and TRBJ1-2; no reliable D call. CDR3 length: 14 residues. Germline loops: CDR1 GTSNPN, CDR2 SVGIG (reference sequence). With 0 bases removed from V and 4 bases from J, the gap between germline ends came to 12 bases. CDR3 amino acids: CAWSVPPGSYGYTF. The DNA for the CDR3 is TGTGCCTGGAGTGTTCCGCCGGGATCCTATGGCTACACCTTC.

The chain employs TRBV9 and TRBJ2-1; D may be TRBD1 or TRBD2 (5 bases each). The CDR3 covers 13 residues. Germline V gene lookup returns CDR1 SGDLS and CDR2 YYNGEE. V was cut by 2 bases and J by 10 bases, with 13 bases left in between. The CDR3 bases are TGTGCCAGCAGCGTCCTTCAGGGAGCGGAGCAGTTCTTC. The encoded protein is CASSVLQGAEQFF.

This rearrangement joins TRBV5-1 to TRBJ1-6; D is unresolved. The CDR3 has 16 residues. The germline CDR1 and CDR2 sequences are SGHRS and YFSETQ. V lost 2 bases and J 0 bases, leaving 9 bases between the germline ends. CDR3 amino acids: CASSLGPGSYNSPLHF. CDR3 nucleotides: TGCGCCAGCAGCTTAGGGCCGGGCTCCTATAATTCACCCCTCCACTTT.

The rearrangement joins TRBV5-1 to TRBJ2-3; D gene ambiguous. Germline V lookup: CDR1 SGHRS, CDR2 YFSETQ. V shed 2 bases and J shed 6 bases, with 7 bases lying between them. The CDR3 totals 12 residues. DNA for the CDR3: TGCGCCAGCAGCTTAAGTAGTGATACGCAGTATTTT. Translating gives CASSLSSDTQYF.

The chain uses TRBV5-5 and TRBJ1-4, with TRBD1 identical over 7 bases. The ends lost 0 bases at V and 8 bases at J; junction bases unmatched: 7. The CDR3 runs 15 residues. Germline lookup yields CDR1 SGHKS and CDR2 YYEKEE (reference sequence). Written as DNA, the CDR3 is TGTGCCAGCAGCTTGGTTTGGGACAGTGCCGAAAAACTGTTTTTT. Encoded protein: CASSLVWDSAEKLFF. Full variable domain (rest looked up from reference TRBV5-5 and TRBJ1-4): DAGVTQSPTHLIKTRGQQVTLRCSPISGHKSVSWYQQVLGQGPQFIFQYYEKEERGRGNFPDRFSARQFPNYSSELNVNALLLGDSALYLCASSLVWDSAEKLFFGSGTQLSVL.

This chain joins TRBV28 and TRBJ2-2, with 7 bases identical to TRBD1. Germline V gives CDR1 MDHEN, CDR2 SYDVKM. This CDR3 spans 13 amino acids. V was pared by 8 bases and J by 0 bases, with 0 bases of the junction left unmatched. The CDR3 here is CASDRANTGELFF. The CDR3 DNA reads TGTGCCAGCGACAGGGCGAACACCGGGGAGCTGTTTTTT.

The DNA of the CDR3 is TGTGCCAGCACCGGCCCACACGCCGGAAACACCATATATTTT. Amino acid sequence: CASTGPHAGNTIYF. V usage is TRBV28 and J usage is TRBJ1-3, with D unresolved. Looked up from germline, CDR1 is MDHEN and CDR2 is SYDVKM. CDR3 length equals 14 residues. The germline V and J ends were trimmed by 7 bases and 4 bases, with 14 bases remaining between them.

The chain joins TRBV28 to TRBJ1-1; D remains ambiguous. Trimming stripped 1 base from V and 0 bases from J, with 6 bases between. The CDR3 is made up of 14 amino acids. In germline, CDR1 is MDHEN, CDR2 SYDVKM. The CDR3 is CASSLYTVNTEAFF. In nucleotides, the CDR3 is TGTGCCAGCAGTTTATATACAGTGAACACTGAAGCTTTCTTT.

The genes are TRBV14 and TRBJ1-2, with D maybe TRBD1 (5 bases). Trimming pared 3 bases from V and 5 bases from J, leaving 16 bases between. The CDR3 sequence is 15 residues long. Germline CDR1 reads SGHDN; CDR2 reads FVKESK. The CDR3 DNA sequence: TGTGCCAGCAGCCAGACGACAGTTGTAGGATATGGCTACACCTTC. This sequence encodes CASSQTTVVGYGYTF. The variable domain in full, with the rest retrieved from reference TRBV14 and TRBJ1-2, is EAGVTQFPSHSVIEKGQTVTLRCDPISGHDNLYWYRRVMGKEIKFLLHFVKESKQDESGMPNNRFLAERTGGTYSTLKVQPAELEDSGVYFCASSQTTVVGYGYTFGSGTRLTVV.

V gene TRBV4-1 combines with J gene TRBJ2-5; D may correspond to TRBD1 or TRBD2 (5 bases each). This CDR3 spans 17 amino acids. Trimming pared 0 bases from V and 2 bases from J, leaving 16 bases between. Germline loops: CDR1 MGHRA, CDR2 YSYEKL. The CDR3 DNA follows: TGCGCCAGCAGCCAAGAATCGTATGGGACGGGTCAAGAGACCCAGTACTTC. Amino acids: CASSQESYGTGQETQYF.

The chain has TRBV28 and TRBJ1-2; TRBD1 is a possible D gene (5 bases). In germline, CDR1 is MDHEN, CDR2 SYDVKM. Trimming pared 3 bases from V and 8 bases from J, leaving 19 bases between. The CDR3 spans 15 residues. This chain's CDR3 is CASSFVDSLPGGYTF. In DNA form, the CDR3 reads TGTGCCAGCAGTTTCGTCGACAGCCTCCCGGGAGGCTACACCTTC.

The chain combines TRBV28 with TRBJ2-7; 9 nucleotides match TRBD2. J was trimmed by 1 base and V by 5 bases; bases with no gene match: 0. Germline V gives CDR1 MDHEN, CDR2 SYDVKM. The length of the CDR3 is 13 residues. In DNA form, the CDR3 reads TGTGCCAGCAGTAGCGGGAGGTCCTACGAGCAGTACTTC. Amino acid sequence: CASSSGRSYEQYF.

This clone appeared once. The CDR3 loop reads CASSRQGPETQYF. The CDR3 coding sequence is TGTGCCAGCAGCCGACAGGGTCCAGAGACCCAGTACTTC. V and J are TRBV7-9 and TRBJ2-5, with TRBD1 identical over 7 bases. Trimming cost V 5 bases and J 4 bases; bases outside gene matches: 4. The CDR3 contains 13 residues. Per the germline V gene, CDR1 is SEHNR and CDR2 is FQNEAQ (reference sequence).

CDR3 DNA sequence: TGTGCCAGCAGTACCCCGCTAGGGGGACTAGCTCTGGAGCAGTACTTC. Residues: CASSTPLGGLALEQYF. The gene calls are TRBV6-6 and TRBJ2-7, with TRBD2 matching over 9 bases. This CDR3 is 16 amino acids long. The germline V gene has CDR1 MNHNY and CDR2 SVGAGI (reference sequence). V shed 5 bases, J shed 7 bases, and the junction held 15 bases outside the gene matches.

The rearrangement uses TRBV4-3 and TRBJ1-6, with 8 bases that match TRBD1. Germline CDR1 reads LGHNA; CDR2 reads YSLEER. V lost 1 base and J lost 5; bases outside the gene matches: 1. The CDR3 totals 15 residues. The DNA of the CDR3 is TGCGCCAGCAGCCAAGGACAGGGGAATAATTCACCCCTCCACTTT. Translated: CASSQGQGNNSPLHF.

The chain employs TRBV28 and TRBJ2-5; 9 bases match TRBD1. The junction had 4 bases not matched to a gene; V was cut back by 6 bases and J by 2 bases. The V gene's germline CDR1 is MDHEN and CDR2 SYDVKM. The CDR3 sequence is 14 residues long. Written as DNA, the CDR3 is TGTGCCAGCAGCCCGGACAGGGGTCAAGAGACCCAGTACTTC. This gives the protein CASSPDRGQETQYF.